This TCR beta chain originates from a study of blood T cell repertoires in COVID-19. As processed by the authors: Estimates of nucleated cell counts were drawn from the amplification of reference gene primers. Assay: immunoSEQ multiplex PCR; the TCRdb copy retains only in-frame clones and omits some. For V, J and clone size, that table is used; D and trimming come from the DNA. The sample comprises roughly 230,000 clones, 70% to 90% of which are singletons, and more than 6% rests with the top ten. CDR1 is SGHDN, CDR2 FVKESK, per germline. This CDR3 contains 16 residues. The junction had 12 bases not matched to a gene; V was cut back by 4 bases and J by 7 bases.

The sequence derives from a woman aged 55-69 years with active or convalescent COVID-19. Input material: peripheral blood. The rearrangement uses TRBV14 and TRBJ2-1; 8 bases align to TRBD1. The CDR3 sequence: CASSPGQGKLLNEQFF. The CDR3 DNA reads TGTGCCAGCAGCCCCGGACAGGGTAAATTGTTGAATGAGCAGTTCTTC.